Each of the 18 T cell receptor beta chains below was sequenced from the same sample in a study of blood T cell repertoires in COVID-19. Some clones are missing from TCRdb's copy, which holds only in-frame ones; the method was immunoSEQ multiplex PCR. There are approximately 44,000 clones in the sample; 92% occur only once, and more than 10% lies in the top ten. The source material was peripheral blood. These receptor sequences come from a human donor in a cohort sampled during active COVID-19.

The J gene is TRBJ2-7, the V gene TRBV18; TRBD2 might be the D (6 bases). Germline-derived CDR1 and CDR2 are KGHSH and LQKENI. The length of the CDR3 is 13 residues. V lost 4 bases, J lost 5 bases, and 12 bases lay in between. The CDR3 loop reads CASSRGEPHEQYF. The DNA of the CDR3 is TGTGCCAGCTCACGGGGGGAGCCCCACGAGCAGTACTTC.

The chain has TRBV27 and TRBJ2-3; D possibly corresponds to TRBD2 (6 bases). Trimming removed 0 bases from V and 11 bases from J, with 12 bases in between. Germline V gives CDR1 MNHEY, CDR2 SMNVEV (reference sequence). The CDR3 sequence is 13 residues long. CDR3 protein: CASSLSSGRRQYF. In nucleotides, the CDR3 is TGTGCCAGCAGTTTATCTAGCGGCCGTAGGCAGTATTTT.

The V call is TRBV4-3, the J call TRBJ2-3; 7 bases line up with TRBD2. Looked up from germline, CDR1 is LGHNA and CDR2 is YSLEER. The CDR3 consists of 15 residues. The V gene end was trimmed by 4 bases and the J gene end by 2 bases; junction bases not matched to a gene: 6. Here the CDR3 reads CASSPGTTYTDTQYF. In nucleotides, the CDR3 is TGCGCCAGCAGCCCAGGGACTACTTACACAGATACGCAGTATTTT.

The sample holds one count of this clone. V is TRBV5-4 and J is TRBJ2-5, with a tentative D call TRBD2 (6 bases). The germline gives CDR1 SGHNT, CDR2 YYREEE (reference sequence). V dropped 2 bases and J dropped 3 bases, with 8 bases sitting between them. CDR3 length equals 13 residues. CDR3 in amino acids: CASSFGGKETQYF. The CDR3 DNA follows: TGTGCCAGCAGCTTCGGGGGTAAAGAGACCCAGTACTTC.

The rearrangement joins TRBV6-5 to TRBJ1-4, with D maybe TRBD1 (5 bases). V was cut by 0 bases and J by 10 bases, with 6 bases left in between. Germline V gene data show CDR1 as MNHEY and CDR2 as SVGAGI. CDR3 size: 12 residues. The CDR3 DNA is TGTGCCAGCAGTTACTCAAGGGGAAAACTGTTTTTT. This gives the protein CASSYSRGKLFF.

This sequence joins TRBV7-2 and TRBJ1-4; D unclear. Germline loops: CDR1 SGHTA, CDR2 FQGNSA. The CDR3 spans 13 residues. The germline V and J ends were trimmed by 1 base and 7 bases, with 7 bases remaining between them. CDR3 sequence: CASSLDEGEKLFF. CDR3 nucleotides: TGTGCCAGCAGCTTAGATGAGGGTGAAAAACTGTTTTTT.

The rearrangement joins TRBV10-2 to TRBJ1-2, with D possibly TRBD1 on 5 matching bases. This CDR3 region has 15 residues. Trimming stripped 6 bases from V and 7 bases from J, with 21 bases between. Germline V gene sequence: CDR1 WSHSY, CDR2 SAAADI. The CDR3 region is CASSAQVGLRSGYTF. The CDR3 nucleotides read TGCGCCAGCAGCGCGCAAGTGGGGCTGAGGAGTGGCTACACCTTC.

The rearrangement links TRBV5-1 to TRBJ2-3; 8 bases align to TRBD2. The CDR3 is 16 residues long. Germline assignment: CDR1 SGHRS and CDR2 YFSETQ. After removal of 7 bases from V and 2 bases from J, the junction contained 12 bases not matched to a gene. Here the CDR3 reads CASAAGRGASTDTQYF. The CDR3 bases are TGCGCCAGCGCCGCCGGGAGGGGGGCATCCACAGATACGCAGTATTTT. Filled out from reference TRBV5-1 and TRBJ2-3, the complete variable domain reads KAGVTQTPRYLIKTRGQQVTLSCSPISGHRSVSWYQQTPGQGLQFLFEYFSETQRNKGNFPGRFSGRQFSNSRSEMNVSTLELGDSALYLCASAAGRGASTDTQYFGPGTRLTVL.

The rearrangement uses TRBV7-2 and TRBJ2-2; TRBD2 agrees at 8 bases. The V and J ends lost 8 bases and 6 bases, in that order; junction bases with no gene match: 8. CDR1 SGHTA and CDR2 FQGNSA come from the germline V gene. There are 14 residues in the CDR3. Here the CDR3 reads CASRRGEAAGELFF. CDR3 sequence (DNA): TGTGCCAGCCGGCGGGGGGAGGCTGCCGGGGAGCTGTTTTTT.

This clone appeared a single time. The chain joins TRBV19 to TRBJ1-5; 8 nucleotides line up with TRBD1. V trimming: 5 bases; J trimming: 6 bases; junction bases outside the gene matches: 15. The CDR3 is 17 residues long. In germline, CDR1 is LNHDA, CDR2 SQIVND (reference sequence). This chain's CDR3 is CASSAGTGGAGGQPQHF. DNA of the CDR3: TGTGCCAGTAGTGCCGGGACAGGTGGAGCAGGTGGTCAGCCCCAGCATTTT.

This clone has only one observation. The genes are TRBV4-2 and TRBJ2-7; 10 bases map to TRBD2. V trimming: 5 bases; J trimming: 6 bases; junction bases outside the gene matches: 13. The CDR3 sequence is 16 residues long. Germline V gene lookup returns CDR1 LGHNA and CDR2 YNFKEQ. CDR3 nucleotide sequence: TGTGCCAGCAGCTTAAGAGCGGGAGGGCCAGGTGGCGAGCAGTACTTC. Its translation: CASSLRAGGPGGEQYF.

The gene calls are TRBV28 and TRBJ2-7, with TRBD1 identical over 12 bases. Trimming at V came to 6 bases and at J to 7 bases, leaving 7 bases not matched to a gene. Germline assignment: CDR1 MDHEN and CDR2 SYDVKM. There are 14 residues in the CDR3. CDR3 region: CASSKGQGAWEQYF. DNA of the CDR3: TGTGCCAGCAGCAAGGGACAGGGGGCCTGGGAGCAGTACTTC.

The genes are TRBV9 and TRBJ1-4; the D gene is possibly TRBD1 (6 bases). Trimming cost V 4 bases and J 4 bases, with 14 bases left between them. CDR1 is SGDLS, CDR2 YYNGEE, per germline. The CDR3 is 15 amino acids. The CDR3 loop reads CASSRGQSLNEKLFF. CDR3 coding DNA: TGTGCCAGCAGCCGAGGACAGAGCCTTAATGAAAAACTGTTTTTT.

In this sample, this clone turned up once. The genes are TRBV7-3 and TRBJ2-3, with 7 bases that match TRBD2. The V and J ends lost 5 bases and 0 bases, in that order; junction bases with no gene match: 8. CDR1 and CDR2 from the germline V gene are SGHTA and FQGTGA. The CDR3 length is 16 residues. The CDR3 DNA sequence: TGTGCCAGCAGCCCCCCGGGACTATCTAGCACAGATACGCAGTATTTT. Translation: CASSPPGLSSTDTQYF.

The chain links TRBV24-1 to TRBJ2-5, with TRBD1 identical over 9 bases. The CDR3 extends over 15 amino acids. Germline V CDR1 and CDR2: KGHDR, SFDVKD. Germline trimming cut 3 bases from V and 4 bases from J; bases unmatched to any gene: 5. CDR3 sequence reads: CATSDPQGAGETQYF. In DNA form, the CDR3 reads TGTGCCACCAGTGATCCACAGGGGGCGGGAGAGACCCAGTACTTC.

This chain connects TRBV5-4 to TRBJ2-1, with D tentatively TRBD2 (5 bases). Trimming pared 4 bases from V and 15 bases from J, leaving 26 bases between. This CDR3 contains 15 residues. Germline CDR1 is SGHNT and CDR2 is YYREEE (reference sequence). The CDR3 spells CASSERSAGSVRGFF. The DNA of the CDR3 is TGTGCCAGCAGCGAACGAAGTGCTGGGTCCGTCCGGGGGTTCTTC.

The chain combines TRBV5-1 with TRBJ1-2, with D tentatively TRBD1 (5 bases). Trimming shortened V by 0 bases and J by 7 bases, and 13 bases separated the two germline ends. Per germline, CDR1 SGHRS and CDR2 YFSETQ. The CDR3 length is 14 residues. The CDR3 sequence: CASSLDGQGSGYTF. CDR3 coding DNA: TGCGCCAGCAGCTTGGACGGGCAGGGTAGTGGCTACACCTTC.

The chain combines TRBV10-1 with TRBJ2-7; D remains ambiguous. The length of the CDR3 is 13 residues. Germline CDR1 is WNHNN and CDR2 is SYGVQD (reference sequence). Trimming stripped 8 bases from V and 1 base from J, with 12 bases between. CDR3 loop: CASGISGSYEQYF. The CDR3 region has the DNA TGCGCCAGCGGTATTAGTGGTTCCTACGAGCAGTACTTC.